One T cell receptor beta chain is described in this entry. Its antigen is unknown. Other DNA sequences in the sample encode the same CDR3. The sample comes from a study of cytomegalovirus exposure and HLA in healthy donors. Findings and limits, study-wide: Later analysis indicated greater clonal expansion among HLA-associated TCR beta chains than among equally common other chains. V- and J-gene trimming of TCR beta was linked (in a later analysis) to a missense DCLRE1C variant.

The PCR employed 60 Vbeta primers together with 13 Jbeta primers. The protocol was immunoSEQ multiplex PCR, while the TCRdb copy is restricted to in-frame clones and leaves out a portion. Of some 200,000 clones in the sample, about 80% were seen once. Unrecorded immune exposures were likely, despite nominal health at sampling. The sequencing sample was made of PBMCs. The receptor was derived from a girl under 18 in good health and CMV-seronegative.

The CDR3: CASSRDRSSYNEQFF. DNA for the CDR3: TGTGCCAGCAGTCGCGACAGGAGCTCCTACAATGAGCAGTTCTTC. The chain is built from TRBV6-5 and TRBJ2-1, with D possibly TRBD1 on 6 matching bases. Germline values: CDR1 MNHEY, CDR2 SVGAGI. This CDR3 spans 15 amino acids. Trimming pared 5 bases from V and 0 bases from J, leaving 11 bases between.